This TCR beta chain derives from a study of blood T cell repertoires in COVID-19. About the study: PBMCs, B-cell-depleted T cells, or T cells provided the cDNA or gDNA that made up the material.

V lost 6 bases to trimming and J lost 7 bases, with 12 bases between them. From germline, CDR1 is MNHEY and CDR2 SVGAGI. The CDR3 is 12 residues long. Grouping used clinical history reported by participants in a survey and questionnaire. Resolution of symptoms, clearance, or two negative PCRs was present in recovered Cohort 3 donors. Clones were read by immunoSEQ multiplex PCR, and TCRdb kept only the in-frame ones, dropping some. The sample lists about 370,000 clones, 85% to 90% occurring once. The sequenced material came from PBMCs or T cells enriched from blood (not recorded which). This receptor was identified in a man between 18 and 35 years old who had recovered from COVID-19. This chain connects TRBV6-5 to TRBJ1-1; TRBD1 might be the D (6 bases). This CDR3 reads CASSPGTSEAFF. DNA for the CDR3: TGTGCCAGCAGCCCCGGGACAAGTGAAGCTTTCTTT.